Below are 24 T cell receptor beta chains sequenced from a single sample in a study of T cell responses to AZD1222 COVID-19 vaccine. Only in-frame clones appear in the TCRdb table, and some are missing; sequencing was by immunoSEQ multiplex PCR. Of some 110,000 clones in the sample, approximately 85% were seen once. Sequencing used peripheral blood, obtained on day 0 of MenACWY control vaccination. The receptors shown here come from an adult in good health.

Here the CDR3 reads CASSLAGLVSETQYF. Written as DNA, the CDR3 is TGTGCCAGCAGCTTAGCGGGACTAGTCTCTGAGACCCAGTACTTC. The V call is TRBV7-2, the J call TRBJ2-5, with 8 bases lining up with TRBD2. J lost 5 bases, V lost 0 bases, and 5 bases had no gene match. The germline V gene encodes CDR1 SGHTA and CDR2 FQGNSA. CDR3 size: 15 residues.

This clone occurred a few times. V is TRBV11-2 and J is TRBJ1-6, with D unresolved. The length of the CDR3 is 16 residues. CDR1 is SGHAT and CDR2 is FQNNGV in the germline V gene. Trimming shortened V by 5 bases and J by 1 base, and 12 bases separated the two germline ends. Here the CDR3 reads CASSRRARSYNSPLHF. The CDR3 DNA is TGTGCCAGCAGCCGACGGGCCCGGTCCTATAATTCACCCCTCCACTTT.

This CDR3 reads CAWSATATNEKLFF. The CDR3, as DNA: TGTGCCTGGAGTGCGACAGCAACTAATGAAAAACTGTTTTTT. This rearrangement joins TRBV30 to TRBJ1-4, with TRBD1 as a possible D gene (5 bases). Germline CDR1 GTSNPN, CDR2 SVGIG (reference sequence). V lost 1 base, J lost 0 bases, and 6 bases lay in between. The CDR3 covers 14 residues.

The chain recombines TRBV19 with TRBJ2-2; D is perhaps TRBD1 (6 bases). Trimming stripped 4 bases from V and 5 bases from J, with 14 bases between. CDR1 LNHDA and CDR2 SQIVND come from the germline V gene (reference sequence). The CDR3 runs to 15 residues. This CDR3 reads CASSTEQGITGELFF. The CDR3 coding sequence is TGTGCCAGTAGTACTGAACAGGGAATAACCGGGGAGCTGTTTTTT.

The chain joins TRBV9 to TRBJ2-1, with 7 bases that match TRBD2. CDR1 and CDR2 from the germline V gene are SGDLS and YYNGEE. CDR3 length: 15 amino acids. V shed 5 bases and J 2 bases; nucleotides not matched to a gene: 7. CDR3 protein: CASSGGGTPYNEQFF. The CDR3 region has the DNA TGTGCCAGCAGTGGGGGGGGGACGCCCTACAATGAGCAGTTCTTC.

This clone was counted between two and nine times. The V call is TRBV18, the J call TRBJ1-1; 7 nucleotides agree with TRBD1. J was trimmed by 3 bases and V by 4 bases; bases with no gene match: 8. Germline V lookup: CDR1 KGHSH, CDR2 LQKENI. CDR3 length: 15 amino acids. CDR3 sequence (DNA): TGTGCCAGCTCACTTACCGGGACAGCCGACACTGAAGCTTTCTTT. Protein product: CASSLTGTADTEAFF.

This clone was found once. The CDR3 sequence is CATSRDSTDTQYF. CDR3 in DNA: TGTGCCACCTCCCGGGACAGCACAGATACGCAGTATTTT. V gene TRBV24-1 combines with J gene TRBJ2-3; D is tentatively TRBD1 or TRBD2 (5 bases each). This CDR3 is built from 13 residues. Per germline, CDR1 KGHDR and CDR2 SFDVKD. The V and J ends lost 9 bases and 0 bases respectively, with 9 bases between them.

In DNA, the CDR3 is TGTGCCAGCTCACCTGCAGTGTCGAACACCGGGGAGCTGTTTTTT. It specifies CASSPAVSNTGELFF. The rearrangement joins TRBV18 to TRBJ2-2; the D is unclear. Trimming removed 3 bases from V and 0 bases from J, with 8 bases in between. Germline CDR1 reads KGHSH; CDR2 reads LQKENI. The CDR3 totals 15 residues.

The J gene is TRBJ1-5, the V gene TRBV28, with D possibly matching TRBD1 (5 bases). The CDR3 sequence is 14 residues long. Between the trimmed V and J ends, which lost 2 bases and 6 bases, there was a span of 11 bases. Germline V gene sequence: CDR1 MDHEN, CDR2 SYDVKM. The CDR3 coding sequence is TGTGCCAGCAGTTTAACCAGGGCGGGTCAGCCCCAGCATTTT. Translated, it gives CASSLTRAGQPQHF.

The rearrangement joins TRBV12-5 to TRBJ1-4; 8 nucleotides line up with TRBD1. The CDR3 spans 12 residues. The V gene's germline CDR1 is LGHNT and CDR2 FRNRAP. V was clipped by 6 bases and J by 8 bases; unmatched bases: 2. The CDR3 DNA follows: TGTGCTAGTGGAAACAGGGGGGAAAAACTGTTTTTT. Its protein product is CASGNRGEKLFF. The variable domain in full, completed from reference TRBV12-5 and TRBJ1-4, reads DARVTQTPRHKVTEMGQEVTMRCQPILGHNTVFWYRQTMMQGLELLAYFRNRAPLDDSGMPKDRFSAEMPDATLATLKIQPSEPRDSAVYFCASGNRGEKLFFGSGTQLSVL.

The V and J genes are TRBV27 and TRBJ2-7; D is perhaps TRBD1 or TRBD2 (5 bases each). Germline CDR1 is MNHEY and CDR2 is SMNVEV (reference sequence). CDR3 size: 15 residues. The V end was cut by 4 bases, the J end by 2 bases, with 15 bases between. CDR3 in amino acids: CASSSSRDGAYEQYF. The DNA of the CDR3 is TGTGCCAGCAGTTCCTCCCGGGACGGTGCCTACGAGCAGTACTTC.

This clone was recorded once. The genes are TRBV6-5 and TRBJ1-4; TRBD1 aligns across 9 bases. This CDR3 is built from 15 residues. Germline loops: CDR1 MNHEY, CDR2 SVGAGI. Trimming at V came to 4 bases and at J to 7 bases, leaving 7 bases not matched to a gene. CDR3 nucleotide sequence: TGTGCCAGCAGTTTGAACAGGGGGCAGGGTGAAAAACTGTTTTTT. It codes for CASSLNRGQGEKLFF.

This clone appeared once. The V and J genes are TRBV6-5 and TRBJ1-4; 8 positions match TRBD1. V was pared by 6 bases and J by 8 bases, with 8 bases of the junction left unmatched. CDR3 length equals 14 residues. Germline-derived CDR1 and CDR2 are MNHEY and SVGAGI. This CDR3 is CASRNTGGREKLFF. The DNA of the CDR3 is TGTGCCAGCAGAAACACAGGGGGGAGGGAAAAACTGTTTTTT.

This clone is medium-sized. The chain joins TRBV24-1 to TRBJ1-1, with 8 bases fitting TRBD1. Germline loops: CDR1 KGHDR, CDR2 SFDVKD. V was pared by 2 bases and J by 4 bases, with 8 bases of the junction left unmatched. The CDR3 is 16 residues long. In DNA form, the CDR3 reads TGTGCCACCAGTGATTCGGGCAGGGGGCAGGGCACTGAAGCTTTCTTT. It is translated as CATSDSGRGQGTEAFF.

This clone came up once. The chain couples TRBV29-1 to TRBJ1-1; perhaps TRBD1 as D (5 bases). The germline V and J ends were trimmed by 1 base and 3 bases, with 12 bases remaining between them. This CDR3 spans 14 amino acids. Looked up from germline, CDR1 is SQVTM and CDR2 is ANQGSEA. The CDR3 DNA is TGCAGCGTTGAAGGTGGGGCGGGGGACACTGAAGCTTTCTTT. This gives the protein CSVEGGAGDTEAFF. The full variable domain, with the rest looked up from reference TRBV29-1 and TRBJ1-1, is SAVISQKPSRDICQRGTSLTIQCQVDSQVTMMFWYRQQPGQSLTLIATANQGSEATYESGFVIDKFPISRPNLTFSTLTVSNMSPEDSSIYLCSVEGGAGDTEAFFGQGTRLTVV.

CDR3 amino acids: CASSLDYNEQFF. The CDR3, as DNA: TGTGCCAGCAGCCTAGATTACAATGAGCAGTTCTTC. This rearrangement joins TRBV7-9 to TRBJ2-1; no clear D gene. CDR3 size: 12 residues. CDR1 and CDR2 (germline): SEHNR, FQNEAQ (reference sequence). V gave up 5 bases and J gave up 4 bases, with 6 bases separating them.

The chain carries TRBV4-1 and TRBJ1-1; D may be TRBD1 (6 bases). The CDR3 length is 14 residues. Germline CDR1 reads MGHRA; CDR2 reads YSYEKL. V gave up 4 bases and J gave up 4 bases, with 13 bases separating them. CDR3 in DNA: TGCGCCAGCAGCCCGTTATTAGGGGGCACTGAAGCTTTCTTT. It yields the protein CASSPLLGGTEAFF.

The CDR3 is CASSQDPKGADTQYF. The CDR3 nucleotides are TGTGCCAGCAGCCAAGATCCCAAGGGGGCAGATACGCAGTATTTT. The chain joins TRBV3-1 (or the pseudogene TRBV3-2) to TRBJ2-3, with D possibly being TRBD1 (6 bases). This CDR3 comprises 15 residues. CDR1 and CDR2 from the germline V gene are LGHDT and YNNKEL (reference sequence). Trimming removed 0 bases from V and 4 bases from J, with 11 bases in between.

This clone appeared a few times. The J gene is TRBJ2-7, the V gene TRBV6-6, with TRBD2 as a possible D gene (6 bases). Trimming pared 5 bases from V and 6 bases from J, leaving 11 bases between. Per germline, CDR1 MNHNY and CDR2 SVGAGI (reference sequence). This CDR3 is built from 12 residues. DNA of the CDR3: TGTGCCAGCAGTGTCGGGGGAGGCGAGCAGTACTTC. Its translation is CASSVGGGEQYF.

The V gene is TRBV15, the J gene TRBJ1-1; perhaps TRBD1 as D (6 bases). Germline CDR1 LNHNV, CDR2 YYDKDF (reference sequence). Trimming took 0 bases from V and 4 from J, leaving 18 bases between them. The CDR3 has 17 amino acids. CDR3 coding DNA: TGTGCCACCAGCAGAGATGGGGGGCTGGGGGCGGGCACTGAAGCTTTCTTT. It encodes CATSRDGGLGAGTEAFF. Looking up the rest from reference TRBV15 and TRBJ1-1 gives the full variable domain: DAMVIQNPRYQVTQFGKPVTLSCSQTLNHNVMYWYQQKSSQAPKLLFHYYDKDFNNEADTPDNFQSRRPNTSFCFLDIRSPGLGDTAMYLCATSRDGGLGAGTEAFFGQGTRLTVV.

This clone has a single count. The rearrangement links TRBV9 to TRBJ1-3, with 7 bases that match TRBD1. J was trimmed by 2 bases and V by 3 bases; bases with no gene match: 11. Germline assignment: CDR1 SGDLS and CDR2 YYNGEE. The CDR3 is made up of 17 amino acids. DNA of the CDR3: TGTGCCAGCAGCGAGGGGGCGACAGTCCGTACTGGAAACACCATATATTTT. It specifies CASSEGATVRTGNTIYF.

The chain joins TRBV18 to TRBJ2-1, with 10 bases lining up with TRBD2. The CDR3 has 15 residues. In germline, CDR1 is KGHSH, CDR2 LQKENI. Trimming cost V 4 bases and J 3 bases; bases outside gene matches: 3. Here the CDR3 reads CASSLLAGVYNEQFF. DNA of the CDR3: TGTGCCAGCTCACTCCTAGCGGGGGTCTACAATGAGCAGTTCTTC. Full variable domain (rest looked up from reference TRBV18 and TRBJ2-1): NAGVMQNPRHLVRRRGQEARLRCSPMKGHSHVYWYRQLPEEGLKFMVYLQKENIIDESGMPKERFSAEFPKEGPSILRIQQVVRGDSAAYFCASSLLAGVYNEQFFGPGTRLTVL.

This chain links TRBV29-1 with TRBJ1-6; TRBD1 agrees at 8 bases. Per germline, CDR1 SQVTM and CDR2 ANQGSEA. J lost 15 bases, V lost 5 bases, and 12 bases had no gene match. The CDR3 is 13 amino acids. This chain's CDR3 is CSVLTGAKGNLHF. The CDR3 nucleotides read TGCAGCGTTCTGACAGGGGCCAAGGGAAACCTCCACTTT.

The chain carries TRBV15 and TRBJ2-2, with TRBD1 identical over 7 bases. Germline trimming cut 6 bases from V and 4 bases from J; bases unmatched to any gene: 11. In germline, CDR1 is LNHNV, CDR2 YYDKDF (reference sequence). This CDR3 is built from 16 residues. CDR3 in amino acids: CATRDSGTAFTGELFF. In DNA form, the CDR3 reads TGTGCCACCAGAGATTCGGGGACAGCCTTCACCGGGGAGCTGTTTTTT. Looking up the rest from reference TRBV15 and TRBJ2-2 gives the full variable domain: DAMVIQNPRYQVTQFGKPVTLSCSQTLNHNVMYWYQQKSSQAPKLLFHYYDKDFNNEADTPDNFQSRRPNTSFCFLDIRSPGLGDTAMYLCATRDSGTAFTGELFFGEGSRLTVL.